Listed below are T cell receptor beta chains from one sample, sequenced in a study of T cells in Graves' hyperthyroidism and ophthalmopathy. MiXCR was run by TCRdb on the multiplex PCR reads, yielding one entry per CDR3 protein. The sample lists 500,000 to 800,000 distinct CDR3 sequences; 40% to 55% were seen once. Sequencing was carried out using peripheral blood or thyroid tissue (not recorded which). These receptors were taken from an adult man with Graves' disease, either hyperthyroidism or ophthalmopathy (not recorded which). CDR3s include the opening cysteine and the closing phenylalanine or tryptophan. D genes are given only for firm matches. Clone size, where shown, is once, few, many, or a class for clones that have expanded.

TGTGCCAGCAGCTTAGCAGGGCGGGGCACTGAAGCTTTCTTT,CASSLAGRGTEAFF,TRBJ1-1,TRBV7-9,many,-
TGCAGCGTTGGAGGACTGATGAACACTGAAGCTTTCTTT,CSVGGLMNTEAFF,TRBJ1-1,TRBV29-1,many,-
TGCAGTGTGGGGAGGAACTACGAGCAGTACTTC,CSVGRNYEQYF,TRBJ2-7,TRBV20-1,many,-
TGTGCCAGCAGCCCGAGGGGGGCCTGGTCAGATGGCTACACCTTC,CASSPRGAWSDGYTF,TRBJ1-2,TRBV6-4,-,-
TGTGCCACCCGGGACACCTCTGGAAACACCATATATTTT,CATRDTSGNTIYF,TRBJ1-3,TRBV10-3,-,-
TGTGCCAGCAGCCAAGTAACCGGGACAGGGTTAGGCGAGCAGTACTTC,CASSQVTGTGLGEQYF,TRBJ2-7,TRBV7-9,few,TRBD1
TGTGCCGTCCGTACCGGGACAGGCGGCCAAAAGACCCAGTACTTC,CAVRTGTGGQKTQYF,TRBJ2-5,TRBV10-3,-,TRBD1
TGCAGCGTCCGACAGGGGCCGAACACTGAAGCTTTCTTT,CSVRQGPNTEAFF,TRBJ1-1,TRBV29-1,few,TRBD1
TGTGCCACCAGCAGAGATCGAGGCGGGGGCACAGATACGCAGTATTTT,CATSRDRGGGTDTQYF,TRBJ2-3,TRBV15,-,-
TGTGCCAGCAGCTTTGTTGAGGGCTACACCTTC,CASSFVEGYTF,TRBJ1-2,TRBV7-9,many,-
TGTGCCAGCAGTGATCTGGGGACAGGGATCGGTGAAGCTTTCTTT,CASSDLGTGIGEAFF,TRBJ1-1,TRBV2,-,TRBD1
TGTGCCAGCAGTTTCCCTCAGGGGGCGGACACCGGGGAGCTGTTTTTT,CASSFPQGADTGELFF,TRBJ2-2,TRBV12-3/TRBV12-4,-,TRBD1
TGTGCCAGCAGCCGACAGAGCTCTGGAAACACCATATATTTT,CASSRQSSGNTIYF,TRBJ1-3,TRBV6-6,-,-
TGTGCCAGCAGTGACCACCAACAGTACTTC,CASSDHQQYF,TRBJ2-7,TRBV6-6,few,-
TGTGCCAGCAGCCAGGACGTAGGATCCGTAGAGCAGTACTTC,CASSQDVGSVEQYF,TRBJ2-7,TRBV5-8,few,-
TGCAGCGGTACGACAGGGGATGAAAAACTGTTTTTT,CSGTTGDEKLFF,TRBJ1-4,TRBV29-1,once,TRBD1
TGTGCCAGTAATTTATTGGGTCAGGTCAATCAGCCCCAGCATTTT,CASNLLGQVNQPQHF,TRBJ1-5,TRBV19,many,-
TGTGCCAGCAGCGATTCGGGGCACGCTGAAGCTTTCTTT,CASSDSGHAEAFF,TRBJ1-1,TRBV7-8,many,-
TGTGCCAGCAGCTTAGACCAGGGCACGTTTAATGAAAAACTGTTTTTT,CASSLDQGTFNEKLFF,TRBJ1-4,TRBV7-9,-,-
TGTGCCAGTAGCCCGGGTCACGGCAAGAGCTCCTACGAGCAGTACTTC,CASSPGHGKSSYEQYF,TRBJ2-7,TRBV7-2,-,-
TGTGCCAGCAGTTACGGCTCTGGGGGCAATCAGCCCCAGCATTTT,CASSYGSGGNQPQHF,TRBJ1-5,TRBV10-3,few,-
TGCAGCGTTGTTGGGGGGCAGGGGGCTGTAGGTGAAAAACTGTTTTTT,CSVVGGQGAVGEKLFF,TRBJ1-4,TRBV29-1,-,TRBD1
TGTGCCAGCAGCTTATTCGGCGGCCAGGACAATCAGCCCCAGCATTTT,CASSLFGGQDNQPQHF,TRBJ1-5,TRBV7-9,-,-
-,CATSRDLCSVSKTGVETQYF,TRBJ2-5,TRBV15,-,-
TGCAGTGCTAGAGATCTAGCGGGAGTCGTCCAAGAGACCCAGTACTTC,CSARDLAGVVQETQYF,TRBJ2-5,TRBV20-1,few,TRBD2
TGTGCCAGCAGCGTAGGGCCGGGGGCGATGTACGAGCAGTACTTC,CASSVGPGAMYEQYF,TRBJ2-7,TRBV9,-,-
TGTGCCAGCAGCCCCCGGACAGGGGGGGACTATGGCTACACCTTC,CASSPRTGGDYGYTF,TRBJ1-2,TRBV19,-,TRBD1
TGCAGCGGATTAGGGACAGGGCTGTACGAGCAGTACTTC,CSGLGTGLYEQYF,TRBJ2-7,TRBV29-1,many,TRBD1
TGTGCCAGCAGCCCGGGGGCCGGGAGGATGAACACTGAAGCTTTCTTT,CASSPGAGRMNTEAFF,TRBJ1-1,TRBV7-6,few,-
TGTGCCAGCAGTGAAAAGGGTAGTACTGAAGCTTTCTTT,CASSEKGSTEAFF,TRBJ1-1,TRBV10-3,-,-
TGTGCCACCAGCAGAAGAGGGACAGCTGAAGCTTTCTTT,CATSRRGTAEAFF,TRBJ1-1,TRBV15,many,TRBD1
TGTGCCAGCAGTTATGACGCGAATCAGCCCCAGCATTTT,CASSYDANQPQHF,TRBJ1-5,TRBV6-5,few,-
TGCAGTGCTAGCTGGGGACAGGGGAACACCATATATTTT,CSASWGQGNTIYF,TRBJ1-3,TRBV20-1,once,TRBD1
TGTGCCAGCAGTTATGAGACAGGGGGCCAAGAGACCCAGTACTTC,CASSYETGGQETQYF,TRBJ2-5,TRBV6-5,once,TRBD1
TGCAGTGCTAGAGTTACTCCCTCCTACGAGCAGTACTTC,CSARVTPSYEQYF,TRBJ2-7,TRBV20-1,few,-